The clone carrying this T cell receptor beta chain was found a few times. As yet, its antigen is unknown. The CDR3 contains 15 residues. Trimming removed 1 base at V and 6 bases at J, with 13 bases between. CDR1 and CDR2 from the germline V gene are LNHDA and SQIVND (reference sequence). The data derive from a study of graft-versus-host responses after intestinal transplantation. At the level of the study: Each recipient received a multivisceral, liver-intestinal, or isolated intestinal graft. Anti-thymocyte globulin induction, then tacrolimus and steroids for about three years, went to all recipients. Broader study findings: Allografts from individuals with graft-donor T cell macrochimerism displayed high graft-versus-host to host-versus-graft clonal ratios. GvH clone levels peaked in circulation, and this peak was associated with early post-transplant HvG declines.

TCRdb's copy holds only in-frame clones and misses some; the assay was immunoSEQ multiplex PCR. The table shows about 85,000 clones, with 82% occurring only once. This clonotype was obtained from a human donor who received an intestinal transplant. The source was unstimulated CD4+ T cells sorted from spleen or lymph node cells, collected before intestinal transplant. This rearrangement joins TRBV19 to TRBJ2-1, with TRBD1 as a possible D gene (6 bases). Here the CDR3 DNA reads TGTGCCAGTAGTATAGGACAGCCCAGGGGCAATGAGCAGTTCTTC. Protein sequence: CASSIGQPRGNEQFF.